This note documents a single TCR beta chain sequence. The data originate from a study of T-cell reconstitution after alpha-beta-depleted transplantation in children. Unique molecular identifiers were built into the TCRbeta library. TCRdb analysed the PCR reads with MiXCR anew, one entry per CDR3 protein. The sample contains 450,000 to 600,000 distinct CDR3 sequences, approximately 32% of which appear only once. The germline V gene encodes CDR1 GTSNPN and CDR2 SVGIG (reference sequence). Trimming shortened V by 3 bases and J by 2 bases, and 11 bases separated the two germline ends. There are 15 residues in the CDR3.

V usage is TRBV30 and J usage is TRBJ2-6; the D gene could be TRBD1 or TRBD2 (5 bases each). The receptor comes from a human donor who donated a stem cell graft to a child with aplastic anemia. Sequencing used PBMCs from the stem cell graft donor, obtained from the stem cell graft. This CDR3 is CAWRRRDPGANVLTF. The CDR3 DNA sequence: TGTGCCTGGAGGCGCCGGGACCCTGGGGCCAACGTCCTGACTTTC.